A selection of T cell receptor beta chains follows, all from one sample in a study of T-cell reconstitution after alpha-beta-depleted transplantation in children. TCRdb reprocessed the PCR reads with MiXCR, giving one entry per CDR3 protein. The profile shows about 500,000 distinct CDR3 sequences, approximately 30% of them singletons. The source was PBMCs from the stem cell graft donor, collected from the stem cell graft. The source is a human donor who donated a stem cell graft to a child with aplastic anemia. CDR3s include the opening cysteine and the closing phenylalanine or tryptophan. A D gene is named only where the DNA matches it firmly. Clone sizes are given selectively: once, few, many, or a class where the clone is expanded.

J gene | V gene | clone size | D gene | CDR3 DNA | CDR3 protein
TRBJ1-2 | TRBV9 | few | TRBD1 | TGTGCCAGCAGCGGTAAAACCGGGACAGTAAACGGCTACACCTTC | CASSGKTGTVNGYTF
TRBJ1-1 | TRBV7-2 | few | NA | TGTGCCAGGTCCGCCCCCGACAGGCTGAACACTGAAGCTTTCTTT | CARSAPDRLNTEAFF
TRBJ2-2 | TRBV7-9 | NA | TRBD2 | TGTGCCAGCAGCCTTCAGCGGGAACGAAACACCGGGGAGCTGTTTTTT | CASSLQRERNTGELFF
TRBJ2-5 | TRBV20-1 | NA | NA | TGCAGTGCTCTCAGGGGGACTTTCCAAGAGACCCAGTACTTC | CSALRGTFQETQYF
TRBJ2-3 | TRBV20-1 | many | TRBD2 | TGCAGTGTGCCGGGGGGGCTAGTCGATACGCAGTATTTT | CSVPGGLVDTQYF
TRBJ1-2 | TRBV7-2 | few | NA | TGTGCCAGCTCCCGAGAGGGTATTAACTATGGCTACACCTTC | CASSREGINYGYTF
TRBJ2-1 | TRBV20-1 | NA | NA | TGCAGTGCTACACCCGTTAAGGGAAGGTACAATGAGCAGTTCTTC | CSATPVKGRYNEQFF
TRBJ2-1 | TRBV7-2 | few | NA | TGTGCCAGCAGCTTAGCGCTGGGTGAGCAGTTCTTC | CASSLALGEQFF
TRBJ2-1 | TRBV12-3/TRBV12-4 | NA | NA | TGTGCCAGCAGTTTTGGTTGGAATGAGCAGTTCTTC | CASSFGWNEQFF
TRBJ2-7 | TRBV28 | NA | TRBD1 | TGTGCCAGCAGTTCACCTGCCGGGACAGGGTTCTACGAGCAGTACTTC | CASSSPAGTGFYEQYF
TRBJ1-2 | TRBV19 | NA | NA | TGTGCCAGTAGGATCCCGGAGGTAGCCTATACCTTC | CASRIPEVAYTF
TRBJ2-2 | TRBV7-8 | few | TRBD2 | TGTGCCAGCAGCTGGCCCCTAGCGGGTCAACCTCACACCGGGGAGCTGTTTTTT | CASSWPLAGQPHTGELFF
TRBJ2-1 | TRBV5-5 | NA | TRBD2 | TGTGCCAGCAGCTTCAGAGCGGGAGTGCCTAACAATGAGCAGTTCTTC | CASSFRAGVPNNEQFF
TRBJ2-1 | TRBV6-1 | few | NA | TGTGCCAGCAGCACCGAGGGACGACTCACCGAGCAGTTCTTC | CASSTEGRLTEQFF
TRBJ1-4 | TRBV18 | once | NA | TGTGCCAGCTCCCCCCCCGAAGATGATAAAAAACTGTTTTTT | CASSPPEDDKKLFF
TRBJ2-2 | TRBV10-1 | NA | NA | TGCGCCAGCAGTGAGTCGATTCCCGGGGAGCTGTTTTTT | CASSESIPGELFF
TRBJ1-5 | TRBV24-1 | NA | NA | TGTGCCACCAGTTTGGGGAATCAGCCCCAGCATTTT | CATSLGNQPQHF
TRBJ1-1 | TRBV14 | NA | NA | TGTGCCAGCAGCCAAGAAAGGGGTTGGAACACTGAAGCTTTCTTT | CASSQERGWNTEAFF
TRBJ1-2 | TRBV5-1 | few | NA | TGCGCCAGCAGCTTGGATGGTCTTGGCTACACCTTC | CASSLDGLGYTF
TRBJ2-2 | TRBV7-2 | many | NA | TGTGCCAGCAGCTTCACCAAAGCGAACACCGGGGAGCTGTTTTTT | CASSFTKANTGELFF
TRBJ1-4 | TRBV28 | few | NA | TGTGCCAGCAGTGCCCTCCGGGGCACTAATGAAAAACTGTTTTTT | CASSALRGTNEKLFF
TRBJ2-2 | TRBV6-5 | NA | NA | TGTGCCAGCAGTTACTCGGTTAATTCCGGGGAGCTGTTTTTT | CASSYSVNSGELFF
TRBJ2-7 | TRBV12-3/TRBV12-4 | NA | NA | TGTGCCAGCAGCCCCACGGACAGACCCCCCTACGAGCAGTACTTC | CASSPTDRPPYEQYF
TRBJ1-5 | TRBV23-1 | NA | NA | TGCGCCAGCAGTCCTTCGACCGGGTCTCAGCCCCAGCATTTT | CASSPSTGSQPQHF
TRBJ2-1 | TRBV20-1 | NA | TRBD2 | TGCAGTGCTATATCGGGACTAGGATACAATGAGCAGTTCTTC | CSAISGLGYNEQFF
TRBJ2-6 | TRBV20-1 | NA | NA | TGCAGTGCTCCCCCCAGCTCTGGGGCCAACGTCCTGACTTTC | CSAPPSSGANVLTF
TRBJ2-3 | TRBV12-3/TRBV12-4 | NA | NA | TGTGCCAGCAGTCCCCGAGAGGATACGCAGTATTTT | CASSPREDTQYF
TRBJ2-1 | TRBV5-1 | few | NA | TGCGCCAGCAGCATGGACCGGTACTCCTACAATGAGCAGTTCTTC | CASSMDRYSYNEQFF
TRBJ2-7 | TRBV29-1 | NA | TRBD2 | TGCAGCGTTGAAAATAGCGGGCACTCCTACGAGCAGTACTTC | CSVENSGHSYEQYF
TRBJ2-3 | TRBV7-2 | few | TRBD2 | TGTGCCAGCAGCTTAGAGGCTAGCGGGGTCCGTAGGACGCAGTATTTT | CASSLEASGVRRTQYF
TRBJ1-1 | TRBV6-1 | NA | NA | TGTGCCAGCAGTGAAGAGTGGGCACGCGGAGCTTTCTTT | CASSEEWARGAFF
TRBJ2-3 | TRBV5-1 | many | TRBD2 | TGTGCCAGCAGCTTGGGGTTAGCGGGAGGACCCACAGATACGCAGTATTTT | CASSLGLAGGPTDTQYF
TRBJ2-3 | TRBV4-3 | NA | NA | TGCGCCAGCAGCCAAGATTACAGCGTTAGCACAGATACGCAGTATTTT | CASSQDYSVSTDTQYF
TRBJ2-7 | TRBV12-3/TRBV12-4 | NA | NA | TGTGCCAGCAGTCAGGGCCTTTACGAGCAGTACTTC | CASSQGLYEQYF
TRBJ1-6 | TRBV6-2/TRBV6-3 | NA | NA | TGTGCCAGCAGTTACCCGCACGACAACTCACCCCTCCACTTT | CASSYPHDNSPLHF
TRBJ2-3 | TRBV7-9 | few | NA | TGTGCCAGCAGCTTAGCGGGCAGGGAAGGAGATACGCAGTATTTT | CASSLAGREGDTQYF
TRBJ1-4 | TRBV6-5 | few | TRBD1 | TGTGCCAGCAGGAGACAGGGAACGGGTGAAAAACTGTTTTTT | CASRRQGTGEKLFF
TRBJ1-4 | TRBV20-1 | NA | NA | TGCAGTGCTAGAGATCGGGCCAGACTTGGTGAAAAACTGTTTTTT | CSARDRARLGEKLFF
TRBJ2-6 | TRBV6-2/TRBV6-3 | few | NA | TGTGCCAGCAGTTACTCGATGCCGGGGCGGCGCAGGGGTCCTGGGGCCAACGTCCTGACTTTC | CASSYSMPGRRRGPGANVLTF
TRBJ1-4 | TRBV11-2 | NA | NA | TGTGCCAGCAGCTTAGGACAGACGGAAAAACTGTTTTTT | CASSLGQTEKLFF
TRBJ1-2 | TRBV12-3/TRBV12-4 | many | NA | TGTGCCAGCAGCCTCGGGGGCCAGGGGAACTATGGCTACACCTTC | CASSLGGQGNYGYTF
TRBJ2-5 | TRBV6-2/TRBV6-3 | NA | NA | TGTGCCAGCAGTTACTCGAACCCGCCCAGGTCCCCAGAGACCCAGTACTTC | CASSYSNPPRSPETQYF
TRBJ1-1 | TRBV12-5 | NA | NA | TGTGCTAGTGGTTCCTCGGGGTCGAACACTGAAGCTTTCTTT | CASGSSGSNTEAFF
TRBJ1-2 | TRBV12-5 | few | NA | TGTGCTAGTGGTTTCTACCCAACAGCTTCTAACTATGGCTACACCTTC | CASGFYPTASNYGYTF
TRBJ2-1 | TRBV4-2 | NA | NA | TGTGCCAGCAGCCAAGATGGGTCGACGTTTAATGAGCAGTTCTTC | CASSQDGSTFNEQFF
TRBJ1-2 | TRBV5-1 | NA | NA | TGCGCCAGCAGCTTGGGGGCGGAAACCTATGGCTACACCTTC | CASSLGAETYGYTF
TRBJ2-5 | TRBV19 | few | NA | TGTGCCACCTCAAATGTAAGGGCAGCACAAGAGACCCAGTACTTC | CATSNVRAAQETQYF
TRBJ2-5 | TRBV5-5 | NA | NA | TGTGCCAGCACCTTTGGACCAGAAGAGACCCAGTACTTC | CASTFGPEETQYF
TRBJ2-1 | TRBV4-3 | NA | TRBD1 | TGCGCCAGCAGCCAAGATTGGGGACAGGGTAACAATGAGCAGTTCTTC | CASSQDWGQGNNEQFF
TRBJ1-1 | TRBV18 | few | NA | TGTGCCAGCTCACCGACACTAAGGGTCACTGAAGCTTTCTTT | CASSPTLRVTEAFF
TRBJ1-1 | TRBV12-3/TRBV12-4 | NA | NA | TGTGCCAGCAGTTCCGCCGAGGGTAGACCTGAAGCTTTCTTT | CASSSAEGRPEAFF
TRBJ1-5 | TRBV20-1 | NA | NA | TGCAGTGCTAGAGATTTTGCTCAGCCCCAGCATTTT | CSARDFAQPQHF
TRBJ1-6 | TRBV7-9 | few | TRBD1 | TGTGCCAGCAGCATCCCCGGACAGGGGGCAAATTCCCCCCTCCACTTT | CASSIPGQGANSPLHF